A selection of T cell receptor beta chains follows, all from one sample in a study of liver allograft versus peripheral blood T cells. TCRdb reprocessed the reads with MiXCR, giving one entry per CDR3 protein. The table records over 10,000 distinct CDR3 sequences, 15% to 20% of them present only once. These receptors originate from a human patient who had a liver transplant. T cells may partly derive from the graft donor. The CDR3 runs from the conserved cysteine through the conserved F or W. The D gene is left open where the match is weak. Clone sizes are given selectively: once, few, many, or a class where the clone is expanded.

clone_size j_call v_call d_call cdr3_aa cdr3_nt
- TRBJ2-3 TRBV20-1 TRBD2 CSARGALAEPLLSTDTQYF TGCAGTGCCCGAGGGGCTCTAGCGGAGCCTCTCCTAAGCACAGATACGCAGTATTTT
- TRBJ2-7 TRBV27 - CASSLRGSRDDEQYF TGTGCCAGCAGTTTAAGAGGGAGTCGTGATGACGAGCAGTACTTC
- TRBJ2-7 TRBV7-2 TRBD1 CASSHGDRGREQYF TGTGCCAGCAGCCACGGGGACAGGGGCCGCGAGCAGTACTTC
once TRBJ1-5 TRBV12-3/TRBV12-4 TRBD1 CASSLADRGSQPQHF TGTGCCAGCAGTTTAGCGGACAGGGGAAGTCAGCCCCAGCATTTT
many TRBJ2-1 TRBV6-6 - CASSYGTDYNEQFF TGTGCCAGCAGTTACGGGACGGACTACAATGAGCAGTTCTTC
few TRBJ2-7 TRBV7-2 TRBD1 CASSPGQGAREQYF TGTGCCAGCAGCCCGGGGCAGGGGGCACGGGAGCAGTACTTC
few TRBJ1-5 TRBV7-2 - CASSLDSQPQHF TGTGCCAGCAGCCTGGACAGTCAGCCCCAGCATTTT
medium-sized TRBJ2-5 TRBV19 TRBD1 CASSPTHGGAGTGETQYF TGTGCCAGTAGTCCCACTCACGGTGGGGCAGGGACAGGGGAGACCCAGTACTTC
many TRBJ2-1 TRBV28 TRBD1 CASSPTGTGTREQFF TGTGCCAGCAGTCCGACCGGGACAGGGACGCGAGAGCAGTTCTTC
once TRBJ1-5 TRBV5-3 TRBD1 CARSLPTPSDREEQPQHF TGTGCCAGAAGCTTACCCACCCCTTCGGACAGGGAGGAGCAGCCCCAGCATTTT
many TRBJ1-3 TRBV7-9 - CASSSNPVPRDTIYF TGTGCCAGCAGCTCCAACCCCGTCCCCCGGGACACCATATATTTT
few TRBJ2-2 TRBV7-9 TRBD2 CASSPPGLALRKIGELFF TGTGCCAGCAGCCCCCCGGGACTAGCGTTAAGAAAGATCGGGGAGCTGTTTTTT
many TRBJ1-3 TRBV6-1 TRBD1 CASSERGTGLGTGNTIYF TGTGCCAGCAGTGAGCGGGGGACAGGGCTAGGAACTGGAAACACCATATATTTT
medium-sized TRBJ2-2 TRBV27 TRBD2 CASSLLSGRRTGELFF TGTGCCAGCAGTTTATTGAGCGGGAGACGGACCGGGGAGCTGTTTTTT
many TRBJ2-5 TRBV6-6 TRBD1 CASSYSRTGRETQYF TGTGCCAGCAGTTACTCCCGGACAGGGCGGGAGACCCAGTACTTC
- TRBJ2-7 TRBV27 TRBD1 CASSRQGQTYEQYF TGTGCCAGCAGCCGACAGGGGCAGACCTACGAGCAGTACTTC
many TRBJ2-7 TRBV9 - CASSVVKGDTLTYEQYF TGTGCCAGCAGCGTCGTGAAGGGGGACACCCTTACCTACGAGCAGTACTTC
medium-sized TRBJ2-3 TRBV18 TRBD2 CASSPGTSGSGTDTQYF TGTGCCAGCTCACCGGGGACTAGCGGGAGCGGCACAGATACGCAGTATTTT
many TRBJ2-1 TRBV5-6 TRBD2 CASSLSGGVYNEQFF TGTGCCAGCAGCCTTAGCGGGGGGGTGTACAATGAGCAGTTCTTC
- TRBJ2-7 TRBV19 - CASNSTYEQYF TGTGCCAGTAACAGTACCTACGAGCAGTACTTC
many TRBJ1-1 TRBV12-3/TRBV12-4 - CASSLRSRASRNTEAFF TGTGCCAGCAGTTTAAGGTCTCGGGCCAGTCGGAACACTGAAGCTTTCTTT
medium-sized TRBJ1-1 TRBV28 - CASRVYTGAAATEAFF TGTGCCAGCAGGGTGTACACCGGGGCCGCAGCCACTGAAGCTTTCTTT
- TRBJ2-3 TRBV20-1 TRBD2 CSAQSGSGRASSTDTQYF TGCAGTGCCCAGAGCGGGAGCGGGAGGGCCTCTAGCACAGATACGCAGTATTTT
many TRBJ2-1 TRBV7-9 - CASSLAVPGNEQFF TGTGCCAGCAGCTTAGCAGTTCCAGGGAATGAGCAGTTCTTC
many TRBJ2-2 TRBV6-1 TRBD1 CASSVFLSGGVGTGELFF TGTGCCAGCAGTGTATTCCTTTCAGGGGGCGTTGGCACCGGGGAGCTGTTTTTT
few TRBJ1-5 TRBV18 - CASSRVQGNQPQHF TGTGCCAGCTCACGAGTTCAGGGTAATCAGCCCCAGCATTTT
- TRBJ1-2 TRBV12-3/TRBV12-4 TRBD1 CASSRQGSYGYTF TGTGCCAGCAGTCGACAGGGGTCCTATGGCTACACCTTC
few TRBJ1-1 TRBV7-9 - CASSPLRVLTEAFF TGTGCCAGCAGCCCCCTGCGGGTCCTCACTGAAGCTTTCTTT
medium-sized TRBJ2-1 TRBV7-2 TRBD1 CASSSQQGANEQFF TGTGCCAGCAGCTCTCAGCAGGGGGCGAATGAGCAGTTCTTC
- TRBJ2-5 TRBV5-4 - CASSHDRSGTQYF TGTGCCAGCAGCCATGACAGGAGTGGGACCCAGTACTTC
- TRBJ2-7 TRBV12-3/TRBV12-4 - CASSQLSYEQYF TGTGCCAGCAGTCAACTCTCCTACGAGCAGTACTTC
few TRBJ2-5 TRBV20-1 TRBD2 CSVGGGHQETQYF TGCAGTGTTGGCGGGGGACACCAAGAGACCCAGTACTTC